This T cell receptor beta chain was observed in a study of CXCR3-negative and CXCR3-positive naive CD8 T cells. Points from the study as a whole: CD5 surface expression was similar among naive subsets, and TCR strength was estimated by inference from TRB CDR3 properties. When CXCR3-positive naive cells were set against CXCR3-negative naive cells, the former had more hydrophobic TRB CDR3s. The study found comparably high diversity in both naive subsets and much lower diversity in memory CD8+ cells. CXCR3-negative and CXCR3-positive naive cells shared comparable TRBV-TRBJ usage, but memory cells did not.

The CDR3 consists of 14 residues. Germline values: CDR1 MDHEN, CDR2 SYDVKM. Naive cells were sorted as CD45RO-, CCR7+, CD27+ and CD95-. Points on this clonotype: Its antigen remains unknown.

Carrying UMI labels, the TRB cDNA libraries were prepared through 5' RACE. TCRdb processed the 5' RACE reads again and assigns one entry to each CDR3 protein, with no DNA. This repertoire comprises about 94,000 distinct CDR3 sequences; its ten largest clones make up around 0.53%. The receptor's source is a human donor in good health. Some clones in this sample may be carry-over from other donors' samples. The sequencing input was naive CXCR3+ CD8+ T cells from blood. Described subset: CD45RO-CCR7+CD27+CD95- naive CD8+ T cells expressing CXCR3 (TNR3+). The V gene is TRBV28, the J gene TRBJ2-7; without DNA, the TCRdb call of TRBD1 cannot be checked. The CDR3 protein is CASSSGTDSYEQYF.